Shown below are 13 T cell receptor beta chains from a single sample sequenced in a study of CD8 T cells in Susac syndrome (dated by TCRdb to the late 2010s). Library preparation employed the immunoSEQ multiplex PCR assay. RNA was extracted using the RNeasy kit, and about 0.45 to 1 microgram was reverse transcribed with random hexamers. TCRdb trimmed the raw reads at Q25, called clones with MiXCR and kept productive beta chains. Each CDR3 protein appears once, grouped with its most common genes and DNA. This sample has 150,000 or so distinct CDR3 sequences in its table, and approximately 94% of those were observed once. The ten largest clones take up over 0.09% of the sample. Sequencing used CD4+ T cells from PBMCs. The receptors originated from a human donor with multiple sclerosis.

This chain links TRBV12-3 or TRBV12-4 with TRBJ2-1; D is unresolved. The CDR3 totals 11 residues. V gave up 5 bases and J gave up 8 bases, with 7 bases separating them. This CDR3 reads CASSPEDEQFF. In DNA, the CDR3 is TGTGCCAGCAGTCCCGAGGATGAGCAGTTCTTC.

The chain joins TRBV23-1 to TRBJ2-4, with D perhaps TRBD1 (5 bases). TRBV23-1 carries the ORF label, with uncertain function. V dropped 4 bases and J dropped 0 bases, with 10 bases sitting between them. The length of the CDR3 is 15 residues. The CDR3 protein is CASSPRQRAKNIQYF. The DNA of the CDR3 is TGCGCCAGCAGTCCCAGACAGAGAGCCAAAAACATTCAGTACTTC.

This rearrangement joins TRBV27 to TRBJ2-7; no definite D call. CDR3 length: 15 residues. V lost 4 bases to trimming and J lost 0 bases, with 13 bases between them. Looked up from germline, CDR1 is MNHEY and CDR2 is SMNVEV (reference sequence). The CDR3 sequence is CASSSIGLSSYEQYF. The CDR3 DNA reads TGTGCCAGCAGTTCCATCGGATTAAGCTCCTACGAGCAGTACTTC.

The gene calls are TRBV12-3 or TRBV12-4 and TRBJ2-7; 9 nucleotides match TRBD1. The V gene end was trimmed by 5 bases and the J gene end by 6 bases; junction bases not matched to a gene: 5. The CDR3 loop spans 13 amino acids. CDR3 bases: TGTGCCAGCAGTCGGGACAGGGCCGCCGAGCAGTACTTC. Protein sequence: CASSRDRAAEQYF.

The chain combines TRBV4-3 with TRBJ2-2; either TRBD1 or TRBD2 may fit D (6 bases each). With 1 base removed from V and 4 bases from J, the gap between germline ends came to 16 bases. The CDR3 totals 17 residues. Germline V gene data show CDR1 as LGHNA and CDR2 as YSLEER. In nucleotides, the CDR3 is TGCGCCAGCAGCCAAGTGACGGTAGGGGGGTTCACCGGGGAGCTGTTTTTT. Its translation: CASSQVTVGGFTGELFF.

The V call is TRBV3-1, the J call TRBJ1-1; D unclear. The germline V gene encodes CDR1 LGHDT and CDR2 YNNKEL (reference sequence). The CDR3 totals 13 residues. The V and J ends lost 3 bases and 5 bases respectively, with 10 bases between them. The CDR3 DNA is TGTGCCAGCAGCCATAAACGGCAAACTGAAGCTTTCTTT. Its protein is CASSHKRQTEAFF.

The J gene is TRBJ1-1, the V gene TRBV27; TRBD1 is a possible D gene (5 bases). Deletions cut 5 bases from V and 9 bases from J, with 13 bases between. Germline-derived CDR1 and CDR2 are MNHEY and SMNVEV (reference sequence). The CDR3 spans 12 residues. The CDR3 here is CASSPQGDQAFF. The CDR3 bases are TGTGCCAGCAGTCCTCAGGGAGACCAAGCTTTCTTT.

This chain links TRBV7-2 with TRBJ2-3, with D possibly matching TRBD1 (6 bases). V dropped 4 bases and J dropped 4 bases, with 9 bases sitting between them. Germline V gene sequence: CDR1 SGHTA, CDR2 FQGNSA. The CDR3 has 13 residues. This CDR3 is CASSSTGADTQYF. CDR3 DNA: TGTGCCAGCAGCTCGACAGGTGCAGATACGCAGTATTTT.

V is TRBV7-9 and J is TRBJ2-1; 10 bases match TRBD2. The V gene's germline CDR1 is SEHNR and CDR2 FQNEAQ (reference sequence). Trimming at V came to 5 bases and at J to 7 bases, leaving 11 bases not matched to a gene. The CDR3 covers 16 residues. The CDR3 DNA reads as TGTGCCAGCAGCCATTCCCGGACTAGCGGAGGGAATGAGCAGTTCTTC. Translated, it gives CASSHSRTSGGNEQFF.

V and J are TRBV24-1 and TRBJ2-1, with 13 bases aligning to TRBD2. Germline loops: CDR1 KGHDR, CDR2 SFDVKD. CDR3 size: 17 residues. Trimming cost V 3 bases and J 9 bases; bases outside gene matches: 10. The CDR3 here is CATSDPGLAGAEGEQFF. For the CDR3, the DNA is TGTGCCACCAGTGATCCTGGACTAGCGGGAGCCGAAGGTGAGCAGTTCTTC.

The rearrangement uses TRBV2 and TRBJ2-1, with D possibly matching TRBD1 (5 bases). The CDR3 extends over 13 amino acids. V gave up 6 bases and J gave up 4 bases, with 10 bases separating them. Germline V gives CDR1 SNHLY, CDR2 FYNNEI. CDR3 in amino acids: CASSKGVYNEQFF. The CDR3 nucleotides are TGTGCCAGCAGCAAAGGGGTGTACAATGAGCAGTTCTTC.

This clonotype was seen only once. The rearrangement joins TRBV20-1 to TRBJ1-1; the D gene is possibly TRBD1 (6 bases). V lost 3 bases and J 4 bases, leaving 15 bases between the germline ends. CDR1 is DFQATT and CDR2 is SNEGSKA in the germline V gene (reference sequence). The length of the CDR3 is 14 residues. The CDR3 DNA follows: TGCAGTGCTAGGTCCCAGGGGAGGGCCACTGAAGCTTTCTTT. Encoded protein: CSARSQGRATEAFF.

The gene calls are TRBV7-2 and TRBJ2-5, with unresolved D. The CDR3 consists of 10 residues. V was trimmed by 1 base and J by 6 bases, leaving 0 bases between them. The germline V gene has CDR1 SGHTA and CDR2 FQGNSA. This CDR3 reads CASSLETQYF. CDR3 coding DNA: TGTGCCAGCAGCTTAGAGACCCAGTACTTC.